What follows is one T cell receptor beta chain and its context. Its target is not known. The data belong to a study of shared clonotypes between healthy human individuals. Study as a whole: Plates per donor: three CD4 naive, three CD4 memory, two CD8 naive, one CD8 memory. General study points: Across a few donors, naive CD4 shared around 5.4%, naive CD8 around 4%, memory CD4 roughly 2.1%, memory CD8 roughly 0.37%. Some clonotypes were shared by all four sorted-subset donors, while others were not shared. The non-shared ones had lower generation probabilities than the shared ones.

Only in-frame clones appear in the TCRdb table, and some are missing; sequencing was by immunoSEQ multiplex PCR. The data hold a few hundred thousand clones, with more than 95% observed a single time. Trimming cost V 5 bases and J 5 bases, with 15 bases left between them. This CDR3 comprises 14 residues. Germline CDR1 MDHEN, CDR2 SYDVKM. The origin of this receptor is a woman aged 30 to 39 in good health. The V gene is TRBV28, the J gene TRBJ2-5; D perhaps matches TRBD1 (5 bases). Material: naive CD4+ T cells sorted from blood. Subset: CD45RA+ positively selected. CDR3 amino acids: CASSVPGKMETQYF. In DNA form, the CDR3 reads TGTGCCAGCAGTGTTCCAGGGAAAATGGAGACCCAGTACTTC.